These 9 T cell receptor beta chains originate from one sample sequenced in a study of cytomegalovirus exposure and HLA in healthy donors (dated by TCRdb to about 2017). The library was prepared using the immunoSEQ multiplex PCR assay. The multiplex PCR relied on a mix of 60 forward primers for TCR Vbeta segments and 13 reverse primers for TCR Jbeta segments. The clones in this table, taken by TCRdb from immuneACCESS, are in-frame only. Not every clone is retained; where verified, under half of the shortfall comes from an unresolved V gene, and the cause of the rest is unknown. This sample holds roughly 160,000 clones; roughly 80% were observed only once. About 7% of the sample goes to the ten largest clones. The sequenced material came from PBMCs. Source of these receptors: a woman in her twenties or thirties in good health and CMV-seropositive.

The gene calls are TRBV2 and TRBJ2-4, with a weak D call TRBD1 (5 bases). Germline V gives CDR1 SNHLY, CDR2 FYNNEI. This CDR3 region has 13 residues. V was trimmed by 6 bases and J by 3 bases, leaving 9 bases between them. CDR3 in DNA: TGTGCCAGCAGACGACAGAACAAAAACATTCAGTACTTC. This translates into CASRRQNKNIQYF.

The CDR3 loop is CASRPSAGSGQYF. CDR3 coding DNA: TGTGCCAGCAGGCCTTCGGCGGGATCGGGGCAGTACTTC. The chain employs TRBV16 and TRBJ2-7; the D gene is possibly TRBD2 (6 bases). Germline V gives CDR1 KGHSY, CDR2 FQNENV. Trimming stripped 6 bases from V and 9 bases from J, with 18 bases between. This CDR3 has 13 amino acids.

In this sample, this clone turned up a few times. CDR3 DNA: TGTGCCAGCAGTGAGTTTAGGGGTGGCGCCGGGGAGCTGTTTTTT. Amino acids: CASSEFRGGAGELFF. The V call is TRBV2, the J call TRBJ2-2, with D perhaps TRBD1 (5 bases). The CDR3 totals 15 residues. Germline CDR1 is SNHLY and CDR2 is FYNNEI. V was shortened by 3 bases and J by 6 bases, with 14 bases between the two germline ends.

CDR3 sequence: CASRSSLSGGTEAFF. The CDR3, as DNA: TGTGCCAGCAGATCATCCCTTTCGGGGGGCACTGAAGCTTTCTTT. This rearrangement joins TRBV28 to TRBJ1-1; a weak D match, TRBD1 (5 bases). The CDR3 has 15 amino acids. V lost 6 bases, J lost 4 bases, and 18 bases lay in between. From germline, CDR1 is MDHEN and CDR2 SYDVKM.

This chain uses TRBV5-1 with TRBJ1-5; D is unresolved. Trimming cost V 4 bases and J 0 bases, with 14 bases left between them. The CDR3 loop spans 16 amino acids. Germline CDR1 SGHRS, CDR2 YFSETQ. CDR3 amino acids: CASSPGEPNSNQPQHF. The CDR3 DNA reads as TGCGCCAGCAGCCCTGGAGAGCCTAATAGCAATCAGCCCCAGCATTTT.

The rearrangement joins TRBV15 to TRBJ1-4; TRBD1 matches 8 bases. J gave up 0 bases and V 2 bases, and 2 bases lay outside the gene matches. The CDR3 contains 16 residues. Germline V CDR1 and CDR2: LNHNV, YYDKDF (reference sequence). The CDR3 DNA reads as TGTGCCACCAGCAGACAGGGGGCTGCAACTAATGAAAAACTGTTTTTT. It encodes CATSRQGAATNEKLFF.

V usage is TRBV7-9 and J usage is TRBJ2-7; a possible D gene is TRBD1 (6 bases). CDR3 length: 14 residues. V was trimmed by 1 base and J by 2 bases, leaving 9 bases between them. Per the germline V gene, CDR1 is SEHNR and CDR2 is FQNEAQ (reference sequence). This CDR3 is CASSLDRVAYEQYF. DNA for the CDR3: TGTGCCAGCAGCTTAGACAGGGTCGCCTACGAGCAGTACTTC.

This chain connects TRBV4-2 to TRBJ1-2; D remains ambiguous. Germline CDR1 reads LGHNA; CDR2 reads YNFKEQ. The CDR3 covers 13 residues. V was trimmed by 0 bases and J by 4 bases, leaving 6 bases between them. The CDR3 bases are TGTGCCAGCAGCCAAGATGACACCTATGGCTACACCTTC. Its protein product is CASSQDDTYGYTF.

The genes are TRBV5-1 and TRBJ2-7, with TRBD2 as a possible D gene (6 bases). The V gene's germline CDR1 is SGHRS and CDR2 YFSETQ. This CDR3 contains 14 residues. Trimming took 4 bases from V and 0 from J, leaving 11 bases between them. CDR3 loop: CASSRDGSSYEQYF. Here the CDR3 DNA reads TGCGCCAGCAGCCGGGACGGGAGCTCCTACGAGCAGTACTTC.